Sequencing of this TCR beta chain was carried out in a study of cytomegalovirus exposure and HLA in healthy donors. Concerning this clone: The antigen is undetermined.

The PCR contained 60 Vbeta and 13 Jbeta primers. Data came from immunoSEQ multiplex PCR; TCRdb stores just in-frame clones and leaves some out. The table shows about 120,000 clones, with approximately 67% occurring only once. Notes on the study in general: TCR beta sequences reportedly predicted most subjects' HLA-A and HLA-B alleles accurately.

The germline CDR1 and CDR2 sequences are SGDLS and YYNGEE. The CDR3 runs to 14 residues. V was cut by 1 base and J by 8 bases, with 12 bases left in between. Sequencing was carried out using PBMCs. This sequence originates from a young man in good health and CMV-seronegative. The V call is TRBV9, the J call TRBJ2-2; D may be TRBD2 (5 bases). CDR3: CASSVYGSGGELFF. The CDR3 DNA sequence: TGTGCCAGCAGCGTATATGGAAGCGGTGGGGAGCTGTTTTTT. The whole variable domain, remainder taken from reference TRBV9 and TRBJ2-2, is DSGVTQTPKHLITATGQRVTLRCSPRSGDLSVYWYQQSLDQGLQFLIQYYNGEERAKGNILERFSAQQFPDLHSELNLSSLELGDSALYFCASSVYGSGGELFFGEGSRLTVL.